Shown below are 14 T cell receptor beta chains from a single sample sequenced in a study of T-cell memory formation after mild COVID-19. MiXCR, run by TCRdb on the 5' RACE reads, gives a single entry per CDR3 protein. The profile shows about 560,000 distinct CDR3 sequences, around a sixth of them singletons. Sequencing was carried out using PBMCs or a T cell subset sorted from them (not recorded which). Receptors originate from an adult woman who had mild COVID-19 (a few samples of this study predate the infection). Cell type and time point are not known.

This clonotype occurred a few times. The chain joins TRBV2 to TRBJ2-5, with D maybe TRBD2 (5 bases). In germline, CDR1 is SNHLY, CDR2 FYNNEI. Deletions cut 7 bases from V and 1 base from J, with 10 bases between. The CDR3 runs to 13 residues. CDR3 DNA sequence: TGTGCCAGCACCCCGGGAAGCCAAGAGACCCAGTACTTC. It codes for CASTPGSQETQYF.

The table lists this clonotype with a few counts. The chain carries TRBV7-9 and TRBJ1-1; D is perhaps TRBD1 (6 bases). The CDR3 is 13 amino acids. Trimming cost V 0 bases and J 4 bases, with 6 bases left between them. Germline-derived CDR1 and CDR2 are SEHNR and FQNEAQ (reference sequence). CDR3: CASSLAGATEAFF. CDR3 in DNA: TGTGCCAGCAGCTTAGCGGGGGCCACTGAAGCTTTCTTT. Supplemented by reference TRBV7-9 and TRBJ1-1, the full variable domain reads DTGVSQNPRHKITKRGQNVTFRCDPISEHNRLYWYRQTLGQGPEFLTYFQNEAQLEKSRLLSDRFSAERPKGSFSTLEIQRTEQGDSAMYLCASSLAGATEAFFGQGTRLTVV.

V and J are TRBV6-2 or TRBV6-3 and TRBJ2-1, with 7 bases identical to TRBD2. This CDR3 has 12 residues. Germline trimming cut 5 bases from V and 11 bases from J; bases unmatched to any gene: 6. Per germline, CDR1 MNHEY and CDR2 SVGEGT. The CDR3 sequence is CASSSRDYQQFF. DNA of the CDR3: TGTGCCAGCAGTAGCCGGGACTATCAGCAGTTCTTC.

Concerning this clonotype itself: A read error may account for a junction end that differs from germline. The chain has TRBV9 and TRBJ2-1; D is ambiguous. In germline, CDR1 is SGDLS, CDR2 YYNGEE. The CDR3 loop spans 14 amino acids. This CDR3 reads CASSVGNSYHEQFF. DNA for the CDR3: TGTGCCAGCAGCGTAGGAAATAGCTACCATGAGCAGTTCTTC. Full variable domain (rest looked up from reference TRBV9 and TRBJ2-1): DSGVTQTPKHLITATGQRVTLRCSPRSGDLSVYWYQQSLDQGLQFLIQYYNGEERAKGNILERFSAQQFPDLHSELNLSSLELGDSALYFCASSVGNSYHEQFFGPGTRLTVL.

The V and J genes are TRBV6-2 or TRBV6-3 and TRBJ2-3; 9 positions agree with TRBD2. Germline loops: CDR1 MNHEY, CDR2 SVGEGT. The CDR3 contains 14 residues. V shed 10 bases and J 2 bases; nucleotides not matched to a gene: 7. The CDR3: CATAAGGNTDTQYF. Written as DNA, the CDR3 is TGTGCCACCGCGGCGGGAGGGAACACAGATACGCAGTATTTT.

V is TRBV5-8 and J is TRBJ2-7; 10 nucleotides align to TRBD1. V shed 1 base and J 5 bases; nucleotides not matched to a gene: 6. Germline values: CDR1 SGHTS, CDR2 YDEGEE. The CDR3 contains 15 residues. CDR3 sequence reads: CASSLTRDRGNEQYF. The CDR3 coding sequence is TGTGCCAGCAGCTTGACCCGGGACAGGGGCAACGAGCAGTACTTC. Full variable domain (remainder filled in from reference TRBV5-8 and TRBJ2-7): EAGVTQSPTHLIKTRGQQATLRCSPISGHTSVYWYQQALGLGLQFLLWYDEGEERNRGNFPPRFSGRQFPNYSSELNVNALELEDSALYLCASSLTRDRGNEQYFGPGTRLTVT.

The chain links TRBV5-1 to TRBJ2-7; 8 bases map to TRBD1. Germline V gene sequence: CDR1 SGHRS, CDR2 YFSETQ. There are 16 residues in the CDR3. V was clipped by 0 bases and J by 2 bases; unmatched bases: 7. The CDR3 is CASSLDGQGFPYEQYF. The CDR3 DNA reads TGCGCCAGCAGCTTGGATGGACAGGGCTTCCCCTACGAGCAGTACTTC.

This clonotype was observed a handful of times. CDR3 in DNA: TGCAGTGCTAGAGATATCGGAGGGTCTCTAAACTATGGCTACACCTTC. It encodes CSARDIGGSLNYGYTF. The chain recombines TRBV20-1 with TRBJ1-2; D call uncertain. Germline values: CDR1 DFQATT, CDR2 SNEGSKA (reference sequence). Trimming pared 0 bases from V and 2 bases from J, leaving 16 bases between. This CDR3 has 16 residues.

The chain carries TRBV12-3 or TRBV12-4 and TRBJ2-2; tentative D call: TRBD2 (6 bases). The CDR3 loop spans 15 amino acids. V dropped 1 base and J dropped 3 bases, with 9 bases sitting between them. The CDR3 sequence is CASSLGGLHTGELFF. The CDR3 nucleotides read TGTGCCAGCAGTTTAGGGGGACTCCACACCGGGGAGCTGTTTTTT.

This clonotype was found a few times. This chain links TRBV12-3 or TRBV12-4 with TRBJ2-1; D may be TRBD2 (7 bases). The CDR3 has 17 residues. The V end was cut by 9 bases, the J end by 6 bases, with 27 bases between. The CDR3 loop is CASTPHHLRGGPNEQFF. The CDR3 DNA follows: TGTGCCAGTACCCCTCACCATCTAAGGGGGGGCCCCAATGAGCAGTTCTTC.

This clonotype came up a few times. The rearrangement links TRBV5-1 to TRBJ2-7; no reliable D call. V lost 0 bases to trimming and J lost 5 bases, with 9 bases between them. The germline gives CDR1 SGHRS, CDR2 YFSETQ. The length of the CDR3 is 13 residues. This CDR3 reads CASSLEVWDEQYF. In nucleotides, the CDR3 is TGCGCCAGCAGCTTGGAGGTCTGGGACGAGCAGTACTTC.

This chain links TRBV30 with TRBJ2-1, with 10 bases aligning to TRBD2. The CDR3 runs to 15 residues. The V segment lost 5 bases and the J segment 14 bases; nucleotides outside the gene matches: 18. Germline V gene sequence: CDR1 GTSNPN, CDR2 SVGIG (reference sequence). CDR3 loop: CAWARGVGLAGVKFF. The CDR3 DNA is TGTGCCTGGGCCCGGGGGGTCGGGCTAGCGGGAGTCAAGTTCTTC.

This clonotype was seen a handful of times. The gene calls are TRBV7-3 and TRBJ2-1; TRBD2 agrees at 13 bases. V was clipped by 5 bases and J by 3 bases; unmatched bases: 7. The CDR3 runs 17 residues. Germline CDR1 reads SGHTA; CDR2 reads FQGTGA. The CDR3: CASSPRTSGGYYNEQFF. The CDR3 DNA reads TGTGCCAGCAGCCCTCGGACTAGCGGGGGCTACTACAATGAGCAGTTCTTC.

This clonotype was detected a few times. The J gene is TRBJ1-1, the V gene TRBV3-1; D perhaps matches TRBD1 (5 bases). This CDR3 is built from 14 residues. Trimming pared 4 bases from V and 2 bases from J, leaving 11 bases between. Germline loops: CDR1 LGHDT, CDR2 YNNKEL (reference sequence). CDR3 sequence (DNA): TGTGCCAGCAGCCGATACAGGACCAACACTGAAGCTTTCTTT. It encodes CASSRYRTNTEAFF. Variable domain in full (rest from reference TRBV3-1 and TRBJ1-1): DTAVSQTPKYLVTQMGNDKSIKCEQNLGHDTMYWYKQDSKKFLKIMFSYNNKELIINETVPNRFSPKSPDKAHLNLHINSLELGDSAVYFCASSRYRTNTEAFFGQGTRLTVV.